Listed below are T cell receptor beta chains from one sample, sequenced in a study of cytomegalovirus exposure and HLA in healthy donors. Clones were sequenced by immunoSEQ multiplex PCR, and TCRdb holds only the in-frame ones, with some missing. The sample holds 150,000 to 200,000 clones, approximately 81% seen once. Source material: PBMCs. These TCRs come from a woman aged 50 to 65 in good health and CMV-seronegative. CDR3s include the opening cysteine and the closing phenylalanine or tryptophan. Fields, in order: J gene, D gene, clone size, V gene, CDR3 protein, CDR3 DNA. D genes are given only for firm matches. Size is stated for part of the rows, as once, few or many counts, or as a class when the clone is expanded.

TRBJ2-7 | NA | NA | TRBV18 | CASSARGSPYEQYF | TGTGCCAGCTCCGCCAGAGGTTCACCCTACGAGCAGTACTTC
TRBJ2-3 | NA | once | TRBV30 | CAWSVLSTDTQYF | TGTGCCTGGAGTGTTTTAAGCACAGATACGCAGTATTTT
TRBJ2-1 | TRBD2 | NA | TRBV9 | CASSVEGTRLYNEQFF | TGTGCCAGCAGCGTAGAGGGGACTAGACTGTACAATGAGCAGTTCTTC
TRBJ2-7 | TRBD2 | NA | TRBV5-1 | CASSLEGRTSGGWPYEQYF | TGCGCCAGCAGCTTGGAAGGGCGGACTAGCGGGGGGTGGCCCTACGAGCAGTACTTC
TRBJ2-7 | TRBD1 | NA | TRBV27 | CASRNVRLDRARQPITYEQYF | TGTGCCAGCAGAAATGTGCGTCTCGACAGGGCCCGGCAACCCATAACCTACGAGCAGTACTTC
TRBJ2-5 | TRBD2 | NA | TRBV5-8 | CASSGGLAGKETQYF | TGTGCCAGCAGCGGGGGACTAGCGGGGAAAGAGACCCAGTACTTC
TRBJ2-1 | TRBD2 | NA | TRBV6-1 | CASSALAGGSNEQFF | TGTGCCAGCAGTGCTCTAGCGGGAGGATCCAATGAGCAGTTCTTC
TRBJ1-1 | TRBD1 | NA | TRBV5-6 | CASSPGQKNTEAFF | TGTGCCAGCAGCCCGGGACAGAAAAACACTGAAGCTTTCTTT
TRBJ2-1 | TRBD2 | NA | TRBV11-3 | CASSYSGRYPNEQFF | TGTGCCAGCAGCTACAGCGGGAGGTACCCTAATGAGCAGTTCTTC
TRBJ2-7 | NA | NA | TRBV5-6 | CASSVLQGSGEQYF | TGTGCCAGCAGCGTCCTACAGGGCTCGGGAGAGCAGTACTTC
TRBJ1-3 | TRBD1 | NA | TRBV7-9 | CASSLGTGGFSGNTIYF | TGTGCCAGCAGCTTAGGGACAGGGGGCTTCTCTGGAAACACCATATATTTT
TRBJ2-3 | TRBD2 | NA | TRBV5-1 | CASSRTTSGGDTQYF | TGCGCCAGCAGCCGGACGACTAGCGGCGGAGATACGCAGTATTTT
TRBJ2-7 | NA | once | TRBV6-1 | CASSEGAGRYYEQYF | TGTGCCAGCAGTGAAGGGGCAGGAAGGTACTACGAGCAGTACTTC
TRBJ2-5 | NA | NA | TRBV25-1 | CASSELRLAAPTETQYF | TGTGCCAGCAGTGAATTGAGGTTAGCGGCCCCAACAGAGACCCAGTACTTC
TRBJ1-4 | NA | NA | TRBV15 | CATSTNKGEKLFF | TGTGCCACCAGCACCAACAAGGGGGAAAAACTGTTTTTT
TRBJ1-6 | NA | NA | TRBV4-2 | CASSQDREGSPLHF | TGTGCCAGCAGCCAAGACAGGGAGGGTTCACCCCTCCACTTT
TRBJ2-2 | NA | NA | TRBV4-2 | CASSQEPGYTTGELFF | TGTGCCAGCAGCCAAGAGCCAGGGTACACGACCGGGGAGCTGTTTTTT
TRBJ1-2 | TRBD1 | NA | TRBV6-6 | CASRLGQGNYGYTF | TGTGCCAGCAGACTGGGACAGGGCAACTATGGCTACACCTTC
TRBJ1-6 | NA | NA | TRBV27 | CASSLSPGLNSPLHF | TGTGCCAGCAGTTTATCACCAGGGCTCAATTCACCCCTCCACTTT
TRBJ2-1 | TRBD2 | NA | TRBV7-2 | CASSGGTSGRSNEQFF | TGTGCCAGCAGCGGGGGGACTAGCGGGAGGTCCAATGAGCAGTTCTTC
TRBJ2-3 | TRBD2 | few | TRBV9 | CASTMGGDPVDTQYF | TGTGCCAGCACGATGGGGGGGGACCCCGTAGATACGCAGTATTTT
TRBJ2-5 | TRBD1 | once | TRBV7-2 | CASSMDRGLGETQYF | TGTGCCAGCAGCATGGACAGGGGGCTGGGAGAGACCCAGTACTTC
TRBJ2-7 | NA | NA | TRBV6-1 | CASSVQGSEQYF | TGTGCCAGCAGTGTACAGGGTAGCGAGCAGTACTTC
TRBJ2-7 | TRBD1 | NA | TRBV19 | CATMGQPYEQYF | TGTGCCACCATGGGACAGCCCTACGAGCAGTACTTC
TRBJ1-2 | TRBD1 | NA | TRBV7-9 | CASSREVGTGASGYTF | TGTGCCAGCAGCCGAGAAGTCGGGACAGGGGCCTCGGGCTACACCTTC
TRBJ1-2 | NA | NA | TRBV28 | CASSLSGTGGTGYTF | TGTGCCAGCAGTTTATCCGGGACGGGGGGCACTGGCTACACCTTC
TRBJ2-3 | TRBD2 | NA | TRBV7-9 | CASSPGRTSGLTDTQYF | TGTGCCAGCAGCCCTGGAAGGACTAGCGGACTCACAGATACGCAGTATTTT
TRBJ1-6 | TRBD1 | NA | TRBV6-5 | CASSSAGQAFGTLHF | TGTGCCAGCAGTTCCGCGGGACAGGCCTTCGGGACCCTCCACTTT
TRBJ1-4 | NA | NA | TRBV7-9 | CASSPALSTNEKLFF | TGTGCCAGCAGCCCCGCACTCTCAACTAATGAAAAACTGTTTTTT
TRBJ2-1 | TRBD2 | NA | TRBV5-8 | CASSSSGSSYNEQFF | TGTGCCAGCAGCTCTAGCGGTAGCTCCTACAATGAGCAGTTCTTC
TRBJ2-7 | TRBD1 | NA | TRBV28 | CASRSQRDRGLYEQYF | TGTGCCAGCAGGTCTCAGCGGGACAGGGGGCTTTACGAGCAGTACTTC
TRBJ2-3 | TRBD1 | NA | TRBV19 | CASSKEVRGTDTQYF | TGTGCCAGTAGTAAAGAAGTCAGGGGGACAGATACGCAGTATTTT
TRBJ1-5 | TRBD1 | NA | TRBV4-1 | CASSQLQGQDQPQHF | TGCGCCAGCAGCCAATTACAGGGACAGGATCAGCCCCAGCATTTT
TRBJ1-4 | TRBD1 | NA | TRBV15 | CATSRPTGGGEKLFF | TGTGCCACCAGCAGACCTACAGGGGGCGGTGAAAAACTGTTTTTT
TRBJ2-3 | NA | once | TRBV5-1 | CASSRGGVDDTQYF | TGCGCCAGCAGCCGGGGTGGGGTAGACGATACGCAGTATTTT
TRBJ2-7 | TRBD2 | NA | TRBV15 | CATSRVGWGTSGTYEQYF | TGTGCCACCAGCAGAGTTGGGTGGGGGACTAGCGGGACTTACGAGCAGTACTTC
TRBJ1-3 | TRBD1 | NA | TRBV4-1 | CASSQQGQADSGNTIYF | TGCGCCAGCAGCCAGCAAGGACAGGCCGACTCTGGAAACACCATATATTTT
TRBJ1-5 | NA | NA | TRBV30 | CAWSQGDFGNQPQHF | TGTGCCTGGAGTCAAGGGGATTTTGGCAATCAGCCCCAGCATTTT
TRBJ2-3 | TRBD2 | NA | TRBV9 | CASSGGEGLHTDTQYF | TGTGCCAGCAGCGGGGGGGAGGGACTACACACAGATACGCAGTATTTT
TRBJ1-6 | TRBD1 | NA | TRBV29-1 | CSAGTGKNSPLHF | TGCAGCGCAGGGACAGGGAAAAATTCACCCCTCCACTTT
TRBJ2-2 | NA | NA | TRBV2 | CASNSNTGELFF | TGTGCCAGCAACTCGAACACCGGGGAGCTGTTTTTT
TRBJ2-1 | NA | NA | TRBV2 | CASTVLALLQNEQFF | TGTGCCAGCACGGTTTTAGCTCTTTTGCAAAATGAGCAGTTCTTC
TRBJ1-2 | TRBD1 | NA | TRBV28 | CASSFLLGTGRSGYTF | TGTGCCAGCAGTTTCCTCCTTGGGACAGGGCGTTCTGGCTACACCTTC
TRBJ2-7 | TRBD2 | NA | TRBV7-2 | CASSLGRPGGTSYEQYF | TGTGCCAGCAGCTTAGGGAGACCCGGGGGGACCTCCTACGAGCAGTACTTC
TRBJ1-1 | NA | NA | TRBV7-9 | CASTQGRANTEAFF | TGTGCCAGCACCCAGGGCAGGGCGAACACTGAAGCTTTCTTT
TRBJ2-1 | TRBD2 | NA | TRBV15 | CATKRGTSHHEQFF | TGTGCCACCAAAAGGGGGACTAGCCACCATGAGCAGTTCTTC
TRBJ1-2 | TRBD1 | NA | TRBV7-3 | CASSPGGQANYGYTF | TGTGCCAGCAGCCCGGGGGGACAGGCTAACTATGGCTACACCTTC
TRBJ1-3 | NA | NA | TRBV6-1 | CASSEEHLSGNTIYF | TGCGCCAGCAGTGAAGAACATCTCTCTGGAAACACCATATATTTT
TRBJ2-7 | TRBD1 | NA | TRBV6-5 | CASRLQGVTYEQYF | TGTGCCAGCAGGTTACAGGGGGTAACCTACGAGCAGTACTTC
TRBJ2-7 | NA | NA | TRBV6-5 | CASSFAGALGLYEQYF | TGTGCCAGCAGTTTCGCAGGGGCCCTTGGGCTCTACGAGCAGTACTTC
TRBJ2-7 | TRBD1 | NA | TRBV4-1 | CASSQLTGTEDEQYF | TGCGCCAGCAGCCAACTAACCGGGACAGAGGACGAGCAGTACTTC
TRBJ2-3 | NA | NA | TRBV2 | CASSSSTDTQYF | TGTGCCAGCAGTTCTTCCACAGATACGCAGTATTTT
TRBJ1-6 | TRBD1 | NA | TRBV2 | CASNGQAKRSPLHF | TGTGCCAGCAATGGACAGGCGAAAAGATCACCCCTCCACTTT
TRBJ2-7 | TRBD1 | NA | TRBV7-8 | CASSVIDRDGEQYF | TGTGCCAGCAGCGTAATAGACAGGGACGGCGAGCAGTACTTC
TRBJ1-3 | TRBD1 | NA | TRBV6-5 | CASREPGQGADTIYF | TGTGCCAGCAGGGAACCGGGACAGGGCGCGGACACCATATATTTT
TRBJ2-7 | TRBD1 | many | TRBV4-1 | CASSHPGQGNPYEQYF | TGCGCCAGCAGCCACCCGGGACAGGGGAACCCCTACGAGCAGTACTTC